This T cell receptor (beta chain) was documented in a study of blood T cell repertoires in COVID-19. Study-level information: Some COVID-19 samples were acute and others convalescent; all came from the United States, Italy and Spain.

The study drew participants aged 18 to 89 years from under 30 US areas. Participant-reported clinical history was the basis for cohort assignment. This CDR3 has 15 amino acids. V lost 2 bases to trimming and J lost 5 bases; unmatched junction nucleotides: 4. The germline gives CDR1 MDHEN, CDR2 SYDVKM. The authors' processing: Quantification of nucleated cells was approximated via reference gene primer amplification. The assay was immunoSEQ multiplex PCR, and TCRdb's table has in-frame clones only and misses some. That table gives V, J and clone size, and the DNA gave D and trimming. The sample lists about 200,000 clones, 85% to 90% occurring once.

The sample taken for sequencing was PBMCs or T cells enriched from blood (not recorded which). The chain has TRBV28 and TRBJ2-1; the match to TRBD2 covers 9 bases. The TCR comes from a man under 40 who had recovered from COVID-19. The DNA of the CDR3 is TGTGCCAGCAGTTTAGCCGGACTAGCGAACAATGAGCAGTTCTTC. It is translated as CASSLAGLANNEQFF.